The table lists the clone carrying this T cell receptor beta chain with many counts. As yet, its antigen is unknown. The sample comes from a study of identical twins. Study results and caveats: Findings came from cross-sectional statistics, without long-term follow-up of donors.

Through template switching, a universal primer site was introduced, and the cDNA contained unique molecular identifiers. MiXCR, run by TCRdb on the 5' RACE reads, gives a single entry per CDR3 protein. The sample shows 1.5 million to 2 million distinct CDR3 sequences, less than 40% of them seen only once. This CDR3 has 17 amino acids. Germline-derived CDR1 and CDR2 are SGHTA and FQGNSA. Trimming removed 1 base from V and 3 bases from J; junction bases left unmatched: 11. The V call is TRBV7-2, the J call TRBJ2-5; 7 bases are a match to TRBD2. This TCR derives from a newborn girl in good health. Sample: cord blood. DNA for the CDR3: TGTGCCAGCAGCTTAGGACTAGCCCAAAGGTCCAAAGAGACCCAGTACTTC. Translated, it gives CASSLGLAQRSKETQYF.